These T cell receptor beta chains were read from a single sample in a study of technical replicates of blood from four donors. Only in-frame clones appear in the TCRdb table, and some are missing; sequencing was by immunoSEQ multiplex PCR. Counted here are tens of thousands of clones, about 93% occurring once; the ten biggest clones make up around 0.37%. Source material: T cells isolated from PBMCs. The receptors derive from a human donor in good health. Both conserved end residues are part of each CDR3. Fields, in order: J gene, clone size, D gene, V gene, CDR3 length, CDR3 protein, CDR3 DNA. A D gene is named only where the DNA matches it firmly. Not every row has a clone size; where given, it reads once, few, many or a size class.

TRBJ2-5,.,.,TRBV5-1,11,CASSLTETQYF,TGCGCCAGCAGCTTGACTGAGACCCAGTACTTC
TRBJ2-1,.,TRBD2,TRBV30,15,CAWSVLAGAYNEQFF,TGTGCCTGGAGTGTACTAGCGGGAGCCTACAATGAGCAGTTCTTC
TRBJ1-2,.,.,TRBV10-3,12,CATQLGEDGYTF,TGTGCCACGCAATTAGGGGAAGATGGCTACACCTTC
TRBJ1-1,.,TRBD1,TRBV10-3,17,CAISESGLETGLTEAFF,TGTGCCATCAGTGAGTCGGGTTTGGAGACAGGGCTGACTGAAGCTTTCTTT
TRBJ2-2,.,.,TRBV14,14,CASSPYDYTGELFF,TGTGCCAGCAGCCCCTACGACTACACCGGGGAGCTGTTTTTT
TRBJ1-1,.,TRBD1,TRBV28,15,CASNTYRGVNTEAFF,TGTGCCAGCAACACCTACAGGGGGGTGAACACTGAAGCTTTCTTT
TRBJ2-3,.,TRBD2,TRBV11-2,16,CASSSGLAGAQDTQYF,TGTGCCAGCAGCTCGGGACTAGCGGGAGCACAAGATACGCAGTATTTT
TRBJ1-1,.,.,TRBV5-6,12,CASSLREPEAFF,TGTGCCAGCAGCTTACGGGAGCCTGAAGCTTTCTTT
TRBJ2-5,once,.,TRBV5-6,14,CASSLGHSRETQYF,TGTGCCAGCAGCTTGGGACACTCCAGGGAGACCCAGTACTTC
TRBJ2-3,few,.,TRBV30,13,CACVKRSTDTQYF,TGTGCCTGCGTCAAGCGTAGCACAGATACGCAGTATTTT
TRBJ2-7,.,TRBD1,TRBV6-5,12,CASSRDRDEQYF,TGTGCCAGCAGTCGAGACAGGGACGAGCAGTACTTC
TRBJ1-4,.,TRBD1,TRBV4-1,11,CASSHEQGGAF,TGCGCCAGCAGCCATGAACAGGGGGGGGCTTTT
TRBJ1-2,.,.,TRBV7-2,14,CASSLGREVEGYTF,TGTGCCAGCAGCTTAGGAAGGGAGGTGGAGGGCTACACCTTC
TRBJ2-7,.,TRBD1,TRBV18,14,CASSVSGTGDEQYF,TGTGCCAGCTCAGTCTCCGGGACAGGGGACGAGCAGTACTTC
TRBJ2-3,.,.,TRBV18,15,CASSPPPSGADTQYF,TGTGCCAGCTCACCACCGCCGTCCGGAGCAGATACGCAGTATTTT
TRBJ2-1,.,TRBD2,TRBV5-1,15,CASRIAGSSYNEQFF,TGCGCCAGCAGGATAGCGGGTAGCTCCTACAATGAGCAGTTCTTC
TRBJ2-6,.,.,TRBV6-5,16,CASSYWAQAGANVLTF,TGTGCCAGCAGTTACTGGGCGCAGGCTGGGGCCAACGTCCTGACTTTC
TRBJ2-1,once,TRBD2,TRBV7-9,15,CASSASGTNYNEQFF,TGTGCCAGCAGCGCATCCGGGACTAACTACAATGAGCAGTTCTTC
TRBJ1-5,few,.,TRBV19,13,CASSQRSNQPQHF,TGTGCCAGTAGCCAGCGTAGCAATCAGCCCCAGCATTTT
TRBJ2-5,few,TRBD2,TRBV2,13,CAREGLAEETQYF,TGTGCCAGGGAGGGACTAGCAGAAGAGACCCAGTACTTC
TRBJ2-2,.,TRBD2,TRBV28,17,CASTSAGGAPNTGELFF,TGTGCCAGCACCTCTGCGGGGGGGGCCCCCAACACCGGGGAGCTGTTTTTT
TRBJ1-2,.,.,TRBV7-8,15,CASSKGGGRNYGYTF,TGTGCCAGCAGCAAGGGCGGGGGGCGGAACTATGGCTACACCTTC
TRBJ2-1,.,.,TRBV4-1,17,CASSHAPGLHSYNEQFF,TGCGCCAGCAGCCATGCCCCGGGACTCCACTCCTACAATGAGCAGTTCTTC
TRBJ2-2,.,TRBD2,TRBV7-3,17,CASSSRTSGQNTGELFF,TGTGCCAGCAGCTCCCGGACTAGCGGGCAAAACACCGGGGAGCTGTTTTTT
TRBJ2-5,.,.,TRBV28,13,CASSLGGRETQYF,TGTGCCAGCAGTTTAGGGGGCCGGGAGACCCAGTACTTC
TRBJ1-1,.,.,TRBV13,16,CASSINWGPGNTEAFF,TGTGCCAGCAGCATAAATTGGGGGCCGGGGAACACTGAAGCTTTCTTT
TRBJ1-1,.,.,TRBV2,13,CASSEYRSPLAFF,TGTGCCAGCAGTGAATACAGATCTCCTCTAGCTTTCTTT
TRBJ2-7,.,TRBD1,TRBV19,13,CASIRQGADEQYF,TGTGCCAGTATAAGACAGGGGGCGGACGAGCAGTACTTC
TRBJ2-1,.,.,TRBV6-1,12,CAMTGSYDEQFF,TGTGCCATGACGGGATCTTATGATGAGCAGTTCTTC
TRBJ2-1,.,.,TRBV4-3,15,CASSPEGVVYNEQFF,TGCGCCAGCAGCCCGGAGGGAGTTGTCTACAATGAGCAGTTCTTC
TRBJ1-1,.,.,TRBV6-4,13,CASSVHTDTEAFF,TGTGCCAGCAGTGTGCACACCGACACTGAAGCTTTCTTT
TRBJ1-1,.,.,TRBV5-4,13,CASSLGGSTEAFF,TGTGCCAGCAGCTTGGGCGGCAGCACTGAAGCTTTCTTT
TRBJ1-5,.,.,TRBV28,15,CASINPAEALQPQHF,TGTGCCAGCATTAATCCCGCAGAGGCACTTCAGCCCCAGCATTTT
TRBJ2-7,.,TRBD2,TRBV6-1,14,CASSGREGHYEQYF,TGTGCCAGCAGTGGACGGGAGGGCCACTACGAGCAGTACTTC
TRBJ2-1,.,TRBD2,TRBV9,15,CASSVDERGYNEQFF,TGTGCCAGCAGCGTAGATGAGCGGGGGTACAATGAGCAGTTCTTC
TRBJ2-5,.,TRBD2,TRBV11-2,15,CASSRLAGGVETQYF,TGTGCCAGCAGCCGACTAGCGGGAGGTGTAGAGACCCAGTACTTC
TRBJ2-7,.,TRBD2,TRBV19,14,CASSRLAGGYEQYF,TGTGCCAGTAGTAGACTAGCGGGAGGCTACGAGCAGTACTTC
TRBJ1-1,.,.,TRBV29-1,13,CSGTQRFNTEAFF,TGCAGTGGGACTCAGAGGTTCAACACTGAAGCTTTCTTT
TRBJ2-3,.,.,TRBV10-2,11,CASSSTDTQYF,TGCGCCAGCAGCTCGACAGATACGCAGTATTTT
TRBJ2-3,.,.,TRBV7-3,13,CASSLDSTDTQYF,TGTGCCAGCAGCCTAGACAGCACAGATACGCAGTATTTT
TRBJ2-7,.,TRBD1,TRBV9,15,CASSVSGQASYEQYF,TGTGCCAGCAGCGTATCCGGACAGGCGAGCTACGAGCAGTACTTC
TRBJ2-1,.,TRBD2,TRBV27,14,CASNPAGVHNEQFF,TGTGCCAGCAACCCAGCGGGAGTTCACAATGAGCAGTTCTTC
TRBJ2-1,.,.,TRBV29-1,13,CSVPMTVDNEQFF,TGCAGCGTTCCCATGACAGTCGACAATGAGCAGTTCTTC
TRBJ1-3,.,.,TRBV19,17,CASSIGVWTSSGNTIYF,TGTGCCAGTAGTATAGGTGTGTGGACAAGCTCTGGAAACACCATATATTTT
TRBJ1-1,once,.,TRBV6-1,14,CASSEEEEKTEAFF,TGTGCCAGCAGTGAGGAGGAGGAAAAGACTGAAGCTTTCTTT
TRBJ2-7,.,.,TRBV4-3,15,CASSQQGTGGEEQYF,TGCGCCAGCAGCCAACAAGGAACCGGAGGCGAGGAGCAGTACTTC
TRBJ2-1,.,TRBD2,TRBV2,13,CACMVAGAREQFF,TGTGCCTGCATGGTAGCGGGTGCTAGGGAGCAGTTCTTC
TRBJ2-1,.,TRBD1,TRBV4-3,18,CASSQEGPIRDSYNEQFF,TGCGCCAGCAGCCAAGAGGGACCAATCCGGGACAGCTACAATGAGCAGTTCTTC
TRBJ2-1,.,.,TRBV5-3,16,CARSSLALPPYNEQFF,TGTGCCAGAAGTTCCTTAGCCCTTCCCCCCTACAATGAGCAGTTCTTC
TRBJ2-7,.,TRBD2,TRBV4-1,13,CASSRQGGYEQYF,TGCGCCAGCAGCCGCCAGGGAGGGTACGAGCAGTACTTC
TRBJ2-3,once,TRBD1,TRBV7-9,15,CASSNWDRHTDTQYF,TGTGCCAGCAGCAACTGGGACAGACACACAGATACGCAGTATTTT
TRBJ1-1,.,.,TRBV9,12,CASGRDFTEAFF,TGTGCCAGCGGACGGGACTTCACCGAAGCTTTCTTT
TRBJ1-5,.,.,TRBV6-1,13,CASSGTAIQPQHF,TGTGCCAGCAGTGGGACAGCGATTCAGCCCCAGCATTTT
TRBJ2-1,once,.,TRBV23-1,14,CASSQKPCYNEQFF,TGCGCCAGCAGTCAAAAGCCTTGCTACAATGAGCAGTTCTTC